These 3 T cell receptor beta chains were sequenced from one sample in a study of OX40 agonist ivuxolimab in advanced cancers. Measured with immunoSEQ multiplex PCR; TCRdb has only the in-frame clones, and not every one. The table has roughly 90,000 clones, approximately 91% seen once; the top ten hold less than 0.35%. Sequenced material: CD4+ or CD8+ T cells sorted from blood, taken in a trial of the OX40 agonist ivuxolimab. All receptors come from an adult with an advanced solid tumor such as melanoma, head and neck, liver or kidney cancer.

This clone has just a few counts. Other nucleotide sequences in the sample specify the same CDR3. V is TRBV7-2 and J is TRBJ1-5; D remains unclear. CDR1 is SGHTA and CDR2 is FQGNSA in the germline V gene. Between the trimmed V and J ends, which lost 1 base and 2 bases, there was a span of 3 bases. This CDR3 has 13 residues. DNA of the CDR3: TGTGCCAGCAGCTTAGATGGCAATCAGCCCCAGCATTTT. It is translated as CASSLDGNQPQHF.

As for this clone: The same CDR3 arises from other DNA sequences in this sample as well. This CDR3 reads CASSLASETQYF. CDR3 DNA: TGTGCCAGCAGCTTAGCCTCGGAGACCCAGTACTTC. The chain carries TRBV7-9 and TRBJ2-5, with D unclear. Trimming removed 0 bases at V and 5 bases at J, with 4 bases between. CDR3 length equals 12 residues. In germline, CDR1 is SEHNR, CDR2 FQNEAQ (reference sequence).

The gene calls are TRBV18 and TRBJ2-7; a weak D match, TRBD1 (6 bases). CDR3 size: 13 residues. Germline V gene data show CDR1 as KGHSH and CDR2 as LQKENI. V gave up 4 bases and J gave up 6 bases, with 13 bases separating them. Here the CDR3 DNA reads TGTGCCAGCTCACTGCAGGGGACCATCGAGCAGTACTTC. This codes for CASSLQGTIEQYF.